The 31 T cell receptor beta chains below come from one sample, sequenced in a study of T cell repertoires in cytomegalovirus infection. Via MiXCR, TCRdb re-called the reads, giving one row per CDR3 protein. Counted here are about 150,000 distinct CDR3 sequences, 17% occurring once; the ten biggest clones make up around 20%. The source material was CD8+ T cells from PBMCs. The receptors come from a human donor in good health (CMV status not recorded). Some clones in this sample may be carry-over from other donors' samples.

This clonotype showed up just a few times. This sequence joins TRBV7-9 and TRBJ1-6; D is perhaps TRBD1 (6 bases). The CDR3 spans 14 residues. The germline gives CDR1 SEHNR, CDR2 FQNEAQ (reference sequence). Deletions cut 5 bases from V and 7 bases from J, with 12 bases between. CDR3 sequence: CASSRGQSNSPLHF. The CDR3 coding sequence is TGTGCCAGCAGCCGGGGACAATCCAATTCACCCCTCCACTTT.

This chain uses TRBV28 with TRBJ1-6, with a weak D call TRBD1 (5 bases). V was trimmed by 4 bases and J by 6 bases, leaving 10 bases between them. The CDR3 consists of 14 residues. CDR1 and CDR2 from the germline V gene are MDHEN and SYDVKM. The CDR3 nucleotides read TGTGCCAGCAGTTCTGGGGCCATTAATTCACCCCTCCACTTT. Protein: CASSSGAINSPLHF. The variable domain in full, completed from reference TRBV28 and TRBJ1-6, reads DVKVTQSSRYLVKRTGEKVFLECVQDMDHENMFWYRQDPGLGLRLIYFSYDVKMKEKGDIPEGYSVSREKKERFSLILESASTNQTSMYLCASSSGAINSPLHFGNGTRLTVT.

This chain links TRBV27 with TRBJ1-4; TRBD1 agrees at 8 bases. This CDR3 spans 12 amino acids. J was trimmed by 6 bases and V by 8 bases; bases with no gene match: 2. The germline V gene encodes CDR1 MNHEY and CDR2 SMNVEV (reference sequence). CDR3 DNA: TGTGCCAGCTCAGGGGGCTATGAAAAACTGTTTTTT. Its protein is CASSGGYEKLFF.

CDR3 protein: CASSLAGLAGGQETQYF. Here the CDR3 DNA reads TGTGCCAGCAGTTTAGCGGGCCTAGCGGGAGGACAAGAGACCCAGTACTTC. The V and J genes are TRBV12-3 or TRBV12-4 and TRBJ2-5, with 11 nucleotides matching TRBD2. There are 17 residues in the CDR3. V dropped 0 bases and J dropped 2; count of bases not matched to a gene: 5.

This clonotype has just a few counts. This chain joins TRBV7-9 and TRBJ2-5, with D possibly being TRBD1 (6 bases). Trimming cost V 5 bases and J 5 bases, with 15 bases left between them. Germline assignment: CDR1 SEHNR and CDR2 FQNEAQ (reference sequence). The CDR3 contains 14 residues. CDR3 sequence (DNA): TGTGCCAGCAGCGTACCACAGGGACGGGAGACCCAGTACTTC. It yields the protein CASSVPQGRETQYF.

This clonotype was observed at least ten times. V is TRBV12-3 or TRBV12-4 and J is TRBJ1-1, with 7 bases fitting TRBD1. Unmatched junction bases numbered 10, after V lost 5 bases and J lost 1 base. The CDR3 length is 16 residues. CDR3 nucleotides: TGTGCCAGCAGTCCCGTACAGGGGTTATCGAACACTGAAGCTTTCTTT. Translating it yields CASSPVQGLSNTEAFF.

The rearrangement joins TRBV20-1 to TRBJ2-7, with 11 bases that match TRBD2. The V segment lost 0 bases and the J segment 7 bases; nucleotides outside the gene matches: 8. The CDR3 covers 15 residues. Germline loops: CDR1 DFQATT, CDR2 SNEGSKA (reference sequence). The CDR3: CSARDGTSGRGEQYF. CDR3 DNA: TGCAGTGCTAGAGACGGAACTAGCGGGAGAGGGGAGCAGTACTTC.

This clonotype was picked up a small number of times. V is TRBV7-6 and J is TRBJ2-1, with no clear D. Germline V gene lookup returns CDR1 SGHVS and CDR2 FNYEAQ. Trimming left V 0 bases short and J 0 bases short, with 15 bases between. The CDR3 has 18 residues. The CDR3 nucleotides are TGTGCCAGCAGCTTAGCCTTTCCGGGCCGGAGCTCCTACAATGAGCAGTTCTTC. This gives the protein CASSLAFPGRSSYNEQFF.

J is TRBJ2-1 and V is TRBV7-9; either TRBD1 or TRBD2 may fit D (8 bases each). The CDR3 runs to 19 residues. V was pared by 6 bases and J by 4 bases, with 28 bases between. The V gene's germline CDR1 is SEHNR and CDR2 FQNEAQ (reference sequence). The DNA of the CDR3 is TGTGCCAGCAGGAAGACAGGGGACCTTCCTAGCGGGCAATACAATGAGCAGTTCTTC. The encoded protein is CASRKTGDLPSGQYNEQFF.

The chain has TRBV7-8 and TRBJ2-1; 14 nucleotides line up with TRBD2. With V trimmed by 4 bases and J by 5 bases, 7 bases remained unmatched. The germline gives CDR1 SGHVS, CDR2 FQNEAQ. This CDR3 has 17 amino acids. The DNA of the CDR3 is TGTGCCAGCAGCTCCGGGACTAGCGGGAGCGGCAACAATGAGCAGTTCTTC. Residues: CASSSGTSGSGNNEQFF.

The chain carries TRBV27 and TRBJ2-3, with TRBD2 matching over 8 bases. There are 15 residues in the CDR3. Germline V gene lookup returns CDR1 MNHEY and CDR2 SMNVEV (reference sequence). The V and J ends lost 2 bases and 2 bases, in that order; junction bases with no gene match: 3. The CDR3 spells CASSLVAGLTDTQYF. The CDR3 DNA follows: TGTGCCAGCAGTTTAGTAGCGGGGCTCACAGATACGCAGTATTTT.

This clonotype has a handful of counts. CDR3 protein: CASSLGDRKPQHF. CDR3 nucleotides: TGTGCCAGCAGCTTGGGAGACCGGAAGCCCCAGCATTTT. The V call is TRBV7-9, the J call TRBJ1-5; D unresolved. Germline values: CDR1 SEHNR, CDR2 FQNEAQ (reference sequence). Deletions cut 3 bases from V and 8 bases from J, with 11 bases between. The length of the CDR3 is 13 residues.

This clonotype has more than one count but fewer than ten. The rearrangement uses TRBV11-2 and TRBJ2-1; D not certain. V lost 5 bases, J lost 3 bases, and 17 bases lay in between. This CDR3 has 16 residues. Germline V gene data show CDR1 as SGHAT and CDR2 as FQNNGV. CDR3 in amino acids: CASSPWAQALYNEQFF. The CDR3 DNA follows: TGTGCCAGCAGCCCCTGGGCACAAGCCCTCTACAATGAGCAGTTCTTC.

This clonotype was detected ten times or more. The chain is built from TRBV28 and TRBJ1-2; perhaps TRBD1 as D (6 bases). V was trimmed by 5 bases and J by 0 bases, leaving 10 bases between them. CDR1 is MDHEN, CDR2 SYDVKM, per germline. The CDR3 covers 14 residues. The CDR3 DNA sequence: TGTGCCAGCAGTCGACAGGAAGCTAACTATGGCTACACCTTC. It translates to CASSRQEANYGYTF.

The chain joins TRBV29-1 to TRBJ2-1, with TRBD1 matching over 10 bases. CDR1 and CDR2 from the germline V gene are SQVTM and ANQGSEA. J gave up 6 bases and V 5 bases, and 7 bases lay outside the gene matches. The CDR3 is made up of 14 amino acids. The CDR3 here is CSVTGTGVINEQFF. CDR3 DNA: TGCAGCGTTACCGGGACAGGGGTGATCAATGAGCAGTTCTTC.

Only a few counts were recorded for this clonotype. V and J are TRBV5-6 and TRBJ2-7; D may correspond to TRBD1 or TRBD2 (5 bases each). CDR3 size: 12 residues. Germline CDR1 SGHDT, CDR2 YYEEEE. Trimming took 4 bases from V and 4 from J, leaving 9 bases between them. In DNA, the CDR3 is TGTGCCAGCAGCGGGACGGGATACGAGCAGTACTTC. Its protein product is CASSGTGYEQYF.

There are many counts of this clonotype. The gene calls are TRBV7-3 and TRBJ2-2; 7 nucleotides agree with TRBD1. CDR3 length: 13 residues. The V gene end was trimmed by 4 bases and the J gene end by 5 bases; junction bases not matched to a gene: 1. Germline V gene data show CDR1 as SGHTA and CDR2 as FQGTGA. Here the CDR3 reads CASSSTGTGELFF. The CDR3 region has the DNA TGTGCCAGCAGCTCGACAGGGACCGGGGAGCTGTTTTTT. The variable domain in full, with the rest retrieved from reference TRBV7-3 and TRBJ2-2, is GAGVSQTPSNKVTEKGKYVELRCDPISGHTALYWYRQSLGQGPEFLIYFQGTGAADDSGLPNDRFFAVRPEGSVSTLKIQRTERGDSAVYLCASSSTGTGELFFGEGSRLTVL.

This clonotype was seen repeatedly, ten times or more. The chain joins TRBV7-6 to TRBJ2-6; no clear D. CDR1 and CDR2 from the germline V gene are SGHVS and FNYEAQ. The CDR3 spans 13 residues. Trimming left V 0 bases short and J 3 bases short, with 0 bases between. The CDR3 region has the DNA TGTGCCAGCAGCTTAGCTGGGGCCAACGTCCTGACTTTC. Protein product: CASSLAGANVLTF.

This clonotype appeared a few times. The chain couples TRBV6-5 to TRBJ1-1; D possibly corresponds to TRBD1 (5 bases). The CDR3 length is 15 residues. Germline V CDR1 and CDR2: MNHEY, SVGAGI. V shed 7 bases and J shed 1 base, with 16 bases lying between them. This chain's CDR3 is CASTTAGTANTEAFF. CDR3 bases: TGTGCCAGCACTACGGCCGGGACGGCGAACACTGAAGCTTTCTTT.

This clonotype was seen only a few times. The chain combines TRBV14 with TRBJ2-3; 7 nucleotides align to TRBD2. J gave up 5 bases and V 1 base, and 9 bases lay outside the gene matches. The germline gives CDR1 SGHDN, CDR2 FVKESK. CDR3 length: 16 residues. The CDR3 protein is CASSQVAGAVLDTQYF. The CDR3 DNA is TGTGCCAGCAGCCAAGTCGCGGGAGCCGTTCTAGATACGCAGTATTTT.

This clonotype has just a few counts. CDR3 loop: CASSLVLGDEQYF. CDR3 nucleotide sequence: TGTGCCAGCAGCTTAGTCCTTGGGGACGAGCAGTACTTC. The rearrangement joins TRBV7-9 to TRBJ2-7; D not certain. In germline, CDR1 is SEHNR, CDR2 FQNEAQ (reference sequence). The CDR3 length is 13 residues. V was pared by 1 base and J by 5 bases, with 9 bases between.

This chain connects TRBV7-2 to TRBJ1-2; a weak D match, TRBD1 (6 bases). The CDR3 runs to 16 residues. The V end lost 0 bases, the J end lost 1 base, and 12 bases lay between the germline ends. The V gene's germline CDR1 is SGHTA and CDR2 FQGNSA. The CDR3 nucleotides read TGTGCCAGCAGCTTAGCGGCGAGGACAGATAACTATGGCTACACCTTC. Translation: CASSLAARTDNYGYTF. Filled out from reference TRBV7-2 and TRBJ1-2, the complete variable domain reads GAGVSQSPSNKVTEKGKDVELRCDPISGHTALYWYRQSLGQGLEFLIYFQGNSAPDKSGLPSDRFSAERTGGSVSTLTIQRTQQEDSAVYLCASSLAARTDNYGYTFGSGTRLTVV.

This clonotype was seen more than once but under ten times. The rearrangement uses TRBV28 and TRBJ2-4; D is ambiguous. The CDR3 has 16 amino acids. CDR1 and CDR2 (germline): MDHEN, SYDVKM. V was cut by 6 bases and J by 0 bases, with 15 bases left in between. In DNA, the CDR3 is TGTGCCAGCAGCCAGGATTTAGGGCTAGCCAAAAACATTCAGTACTTC. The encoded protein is CASSQDLGLAKNIQYF.

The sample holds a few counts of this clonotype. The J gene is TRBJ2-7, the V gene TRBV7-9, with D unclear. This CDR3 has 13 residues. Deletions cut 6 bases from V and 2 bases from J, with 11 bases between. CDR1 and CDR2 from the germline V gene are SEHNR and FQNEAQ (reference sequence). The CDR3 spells CASRSLSPYEQYF. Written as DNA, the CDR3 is TGTGCCAGCAGGTCACTAAGTCCCTACGAGCAGTACTTC.

CDR3 sequence: CASSEFAEDLPYGYTF. As DNA, the CDR3 is TGTGCCAGCAGTGAATTTGCGGAGGACCTTCCTTATGGCTACACCTTC. The chain couples TRBV2 to TRBJ1-2; D call uncertain. This CDR3 spans 16 amino acids. Looked up from germline, CDR1 is SNHLY and CDR2 is FYNNEI. V gave up 2 bases and J gave up 5 bases, with 18 bases separating them.

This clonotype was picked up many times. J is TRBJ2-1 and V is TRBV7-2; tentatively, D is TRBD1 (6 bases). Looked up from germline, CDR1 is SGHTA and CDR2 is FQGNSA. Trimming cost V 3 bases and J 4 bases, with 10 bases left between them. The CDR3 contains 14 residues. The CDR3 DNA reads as TGTGCCAGCAGCTTCCGGGACAAATACAATGAGCAGTTCTTC. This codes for CASSFRDKYNEQFF.

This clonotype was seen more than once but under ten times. The CDR3 bases are TGTGCCAGCAGCTTAGTGACAGACTACAATGAGCAGTTCTTC. Translation: CASSLVTDYNEQFF. The V and J genes are TRBV7-8 and TRBJ2-1; TRBD1 might be the D (5 bases). The V end lost 1 base, the J end lost 3 bases, and 7 bases lay between the germline ends. CDR1 is SGHVS, CDR2 FQNEAQ, per germline. This CDR3 comprises 14 residues. The whole variable domain, remainder taken from reference TRBV7-8 and TRBJ2-1, is GAGVSQSPRYKVAKRGQDVALRCDPISGHVSLFWYQQALGQGPEFLTYFQNEAQLDKSGLPSDRFFAERPEGSVSTLKIQRTQQEDSAVYLCASSLVTDYNEQFFGPGTRLTVL.

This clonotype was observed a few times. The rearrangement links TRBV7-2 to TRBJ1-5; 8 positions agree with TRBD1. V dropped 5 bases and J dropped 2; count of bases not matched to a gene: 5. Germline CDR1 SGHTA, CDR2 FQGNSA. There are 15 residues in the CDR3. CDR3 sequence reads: CASSGSGQGNQPQHF. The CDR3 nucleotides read TGTGCCAGCAGCGGTTCGGGACAGGGCAATCAGCCCCAGCATTTT. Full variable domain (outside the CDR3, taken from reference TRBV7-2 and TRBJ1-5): GAGVSQSPSNKVTEKGKDVELRCDPISGHTALYWYRQSLGQGLEFLIYFQGNSAPDKSGLPSDRFSAERTGGSVSTLTIQRTQQEDSAVYLCASSGSGQGNQPQHFGDGTRLSIL.

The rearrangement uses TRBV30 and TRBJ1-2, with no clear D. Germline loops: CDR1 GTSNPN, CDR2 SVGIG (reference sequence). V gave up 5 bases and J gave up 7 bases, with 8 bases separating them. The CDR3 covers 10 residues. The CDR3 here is CAWCDLGYTF. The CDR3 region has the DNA TGTGCCTGGTGCGACCTTGGCTACACCTTC.

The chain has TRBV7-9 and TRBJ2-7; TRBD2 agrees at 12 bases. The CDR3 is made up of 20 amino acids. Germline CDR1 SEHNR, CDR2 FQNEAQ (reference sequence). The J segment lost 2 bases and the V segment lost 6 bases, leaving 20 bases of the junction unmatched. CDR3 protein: CASSLRGENLLAGGPYEQYF. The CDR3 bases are TGTGCCAGCAGTCTCAGGGGGGAAAATCTACTAGCGGGAGGCCCCTACGAGCAGTACTTC.

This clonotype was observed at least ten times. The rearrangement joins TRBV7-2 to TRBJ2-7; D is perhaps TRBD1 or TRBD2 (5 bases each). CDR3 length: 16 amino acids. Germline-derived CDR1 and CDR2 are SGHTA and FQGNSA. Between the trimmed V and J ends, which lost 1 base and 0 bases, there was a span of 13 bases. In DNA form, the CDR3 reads TGTGCCAGCAGCTTAGTCCCCGGGGACGTCTCCTACGAGCAGTACTTC. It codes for CASSLVPGDVSYEQYF.